The sequence of this TCR beta chain was determined in a study of control samples from healthy donors and cancer patients. The data were produced by immunoSEQ multiplex PCR, yet TCRdb's version contains in-frame clones alone and is incomplete. The sample consists of approximately 170,000 clones, more than 90% of them appearing once. The V gene lost 0 bases and the J gene lost 2 bases, with 10 bases spanning the gap. CDR3 length equals 15 residues. CDR1 is SEHNR, CDR2 FQNEAQ, per germline (reference sequence). The chain is built from TRBV7-9 and TRBJ1-1; D call uncertain. The clonotype comes from a young man in good health. Sequencing was done on a sample of blood. The CDR3 reads CASSLAEGSNTEAFF. CDR3 coding DNA: TGTGCCAGCAGCTTAGCAGAGGGATCCAACACTGAAGCTTTCTTT. The full variable domain, its missing parts supplied by reference TRBV7-9 and TRBJ1-1, is DTGVSQNPRHKITKRGQNVTFRCDPISEHNRLYWYRQTLGQGPEFLTYFQNEAQLEKSRLLSDRFSAERPKGSFSTLEIQRTEQGDSAMYLCASSLAEGSNTEAFFGQGTRLTVV.